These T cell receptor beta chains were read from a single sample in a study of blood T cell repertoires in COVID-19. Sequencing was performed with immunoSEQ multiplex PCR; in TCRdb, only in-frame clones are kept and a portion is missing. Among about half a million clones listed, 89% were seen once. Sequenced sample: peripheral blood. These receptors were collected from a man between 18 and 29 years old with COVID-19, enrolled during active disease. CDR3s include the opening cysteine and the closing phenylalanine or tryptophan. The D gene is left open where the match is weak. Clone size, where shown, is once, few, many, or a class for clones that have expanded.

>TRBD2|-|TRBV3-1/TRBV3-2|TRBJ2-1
CASSPTGTIVDEQFF
TGTGCCAGCAGCCCGACCGGGACTATCGTCGATGAGCAGTTCTTC
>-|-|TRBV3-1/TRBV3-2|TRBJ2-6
CASSTQGVLTF
TGTGCCAGCAGCACGCAGGGGGTCCTGACTTTC
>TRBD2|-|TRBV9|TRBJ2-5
CASSVEPGGETQYF
TGTGCCAGCAGCGTAGAACCCGGGGGGGAGACCCAGTACTTC
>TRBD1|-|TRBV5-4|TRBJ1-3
CASSPGTGSGNTIYF
TGTGCCAGCAGCCCCGGGACAGGCTCTGGAAACACCATATATTTT
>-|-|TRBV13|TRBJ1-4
CASSLERRGRLFF
TGTGCCAGCAGCTTAGAGAGGCGGGGGAGACTGTTTTTT
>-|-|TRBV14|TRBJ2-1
CASSRGTRHNEQFF
TGTGCCAGCAGCCGAGGCACGAGACACAATGAGCAGTTCTTC
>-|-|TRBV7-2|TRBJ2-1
CASSLGLVQFF
TGTGCCAGCAGCTTAGGACTAGTTCAGTTCTTC
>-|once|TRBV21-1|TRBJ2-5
CASSKGTSGGQPQETQYF
TGTGCCAGCAGCAAAGGGACTAGCGGGGGGCAACCTCAAGAGACCCAGTACTTC
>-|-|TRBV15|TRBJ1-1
CATSREKGHNTEAFF
TGTGCCACCAGCAGAGAGAAGGGGCACAACACTGAAGCTTTCTTT
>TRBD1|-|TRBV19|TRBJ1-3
CASSDTNLQGWNTIYF
TGTGCCAGTAGCGACACCAATCTACAGGGGTGGAACACCATATATTTT
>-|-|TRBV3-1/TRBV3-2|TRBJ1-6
CASSLSAGINSPLHF
TGTGCCAGCAGCCTGTCGGCAGGGATTAACTCACCCCTCCACTTT
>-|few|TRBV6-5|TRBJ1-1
CASSPDYWNTEAFF
TGTGCCAGCAGTCCGGACTATTGGAACACTGAAGCTTTCTTT
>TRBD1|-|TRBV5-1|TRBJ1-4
CASILVPPVGPGGNPTNEKLFF
TGCGCCAGCATCTTGGTACCCCCCGTGGGACCAGGGGGCAATCCAACTAATGAAAAACTGTTTTTT
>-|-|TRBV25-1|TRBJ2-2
CASSVQKRGGELFF
TGTGCCAGCAGTGTCCAAAAAAGGGGCGGGGAGCTGTTTTTT
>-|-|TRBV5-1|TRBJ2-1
CASSLVLNTYNEQFF
TGCGCCAGCAGCTTGGTTCTCAACACCTACAATGAGCAGTTCTTC
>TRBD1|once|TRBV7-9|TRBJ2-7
CASRGGQGYEQYF
TGTGCCAGCAGGGGCGGACAGGGCTACGAGCAGTACTTC
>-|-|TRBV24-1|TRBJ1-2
CAAGSGSYGYTF
TGTGCCGCGGGGTCGGGGAGCTATGGCTACACCTTC
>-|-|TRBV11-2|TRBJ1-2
CASSSRGYTF
TGTGCCAGCAGCTCCCGGGGCTACACCTTC
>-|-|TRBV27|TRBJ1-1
CASSSIYRATEAFF
TGTGCCAGCAGTTCCATATACAGGGCGACTGAAGCTTTCTTT
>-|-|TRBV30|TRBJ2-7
CAWSVILSGRSSYEQYF
TGTGCCTGGAGTGTAATCCTTAGCGGCCGTAGCTCCTACGAGCAGTACTTC
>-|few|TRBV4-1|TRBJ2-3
CASSQHSADTQYF
TGCGCCAGCAGCCAGCACTCCGCAGATACGCAGTATTTT
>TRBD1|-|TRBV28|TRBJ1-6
CASSLRPGQSPLHF
TGTGCCAGCAGTTTACGGCCGGGACAGTCACCCCTCCACTTT
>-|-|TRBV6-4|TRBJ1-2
CASSRGPNYGYTF
TGTGCCAGCAGCAGGGGACCTAACTATGGCTACACCTTC
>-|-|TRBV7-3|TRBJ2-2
CASSLEAGFENTGELFF
TGTGCCAGCAGCTTAGAGGCAGGGTTCGAGAACACCGGGGAGCTGTTTTTT
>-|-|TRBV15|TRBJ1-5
CAPTENQPQHF
TGTGCCCCGACTGAGAATCAGCCCCAGCATTTT
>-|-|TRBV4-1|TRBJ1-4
CASSQVRGSEKLFF
TGCGCCAGCAGCCAAGTAAGGGGGAGTGAAAAACTGTTTTTT
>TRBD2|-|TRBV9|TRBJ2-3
CASSAGLAGGTDTQYF
TGTGCCAGCAGCGCGGGACTAGCGGGGGGCACAGATACGCAGTATTTT
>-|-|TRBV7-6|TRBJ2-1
CASSRGTALLNEQFF
TGTGCCAGCAGCCGCGGGACAGCGCTTCTCAATGAGCAGTTCTTC
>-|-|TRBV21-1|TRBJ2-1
CASSKGETSGYNEQFF
TGTGCCAGCAGCAAAGGTGAGACTAGCGGATACAATGAGCAGTTCTTC
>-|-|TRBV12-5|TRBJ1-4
CASGLGRRGSEKLFF
TGTGCTAGTGGTTTGGGCCGCAGGGGAAGTGAAAAACTGTTTTTT
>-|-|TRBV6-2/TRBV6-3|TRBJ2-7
CASSQRLEQYF
TGTGCCAGCAGTCAACGACTAGAGCAGTACTTC
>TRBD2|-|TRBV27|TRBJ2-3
CASTRWTSGAIRTDTQYF
TGTGCCAGCACCCGATGGACTAGCGGGGCGATAAGAACAGATACGCAGTATTTT
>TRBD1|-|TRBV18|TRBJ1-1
CASSQLGGENTEAFF
TGTGCCAGCTCACAGCTAGGGGGCGAGAACACTGAAGCTTTCTTT
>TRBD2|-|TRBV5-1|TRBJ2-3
CASSLVGGRTDTQYF
TGCGCCAGCAGCTTGGTGGGCGGGAGAACAGATACGCAGTATTTT